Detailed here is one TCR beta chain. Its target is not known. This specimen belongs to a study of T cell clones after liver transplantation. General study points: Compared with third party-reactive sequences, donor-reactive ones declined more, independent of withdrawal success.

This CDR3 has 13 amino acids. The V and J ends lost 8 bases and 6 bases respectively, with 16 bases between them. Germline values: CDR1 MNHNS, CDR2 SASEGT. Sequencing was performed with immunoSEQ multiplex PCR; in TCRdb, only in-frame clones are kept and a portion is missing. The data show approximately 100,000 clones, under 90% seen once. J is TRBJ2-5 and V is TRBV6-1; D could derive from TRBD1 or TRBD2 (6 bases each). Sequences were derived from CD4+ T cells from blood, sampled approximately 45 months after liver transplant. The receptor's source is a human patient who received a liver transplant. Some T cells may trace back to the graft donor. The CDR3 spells CASLLGGGKTQYF. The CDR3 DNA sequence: TGTGCCAGCTTGCTAGGAGGGGGGAAGACCCAGTACTTC.